The 21 T cell receptor beta chains given below trace back to one sample, sequenced in a study of T cells after yellow fever vaccination (dated by TCRdb to 2018 to 2020). The method behind the library was 5' RACE. TCRdb shows the sequencer as Illumina HiSeq 2500. TCRdb reprocessed the public reads (quality trimming at Q25 with fastp, clone calling with MiXCR) and kept in-frame beta chains. Every distinct CDR3 protein forms one entry, paired with its most common genes and DNA. Here the sample has around 310,000 distinct CDR3 sequences; roughly 8.7% occur a single time. In total, the top ten clones hold under 20% of the sample. The treatment or condition label of this sample denotes: live attenuated yellow fever vaccine strain. The input for sequencing was PBMCs, taken on the day of the first yellow fever vaccination. These TCRs come from a man aged 18 to 29 who received the YFV17D yellow fever vaccine.

The sample holds many counts of this clonotype. V gene TRBV5-1 combines with J gene TRBJ1-2, with D possibly TRBD1 on 6 matching bases. The CDR3 contains 13 residues. Trimming took off 1 base at V and 8 bases at J, with 12 bases between the two ends. Germline V gives CDR1 SGHRS, CDR2 YFSETQ. The CDR3 DNA sequence: TGCGCCAGCAGCTTGAGGGGGAATTACGGCTACACCTTC. This encodes CASSLRGNYGYTF.

V and J are TRBV12-3 or TRBV12-4 and TRBJ1-1; 8 bases align to TRBD1. CDR3 length: 14 residues. V lost 5 bases and J lost 4; bases outside the gene matches: 6. The CDR3 nucleotides are TGTGCCAGCAGTGCGACAGGGGTGGGCACTGAAGCTTTCTTT. This gives the protein CASSATGVGTEAFF.

A few counts support this clonotype. J is TRBJ2-2 and V is TRBV5-1, with TRBD1 as a possible D gene (5 bases). Trimming pared 4 bases from V and 4 bases from J, leaving 14 bases between. Germline-derived CDR1 and CDR2 are SGHRS and YFSETQ. The CDR3 has 15 residues. The CDR3 DNA follows: TGCGCCAGCAGCAGCCAGGGTTTAGGCACCGGGGAGCTGTTTTTT. The encoded protein is CASSSQGLGTGELFF.

The chain carries TRBV5-6 and TRBJ2-3; 15 bases are shared with TRBD2. The V and J ends lost 2 bases and 4 bases, in that order; junction bases with no gene match: 2. Germline-derived CDR1 and CDR2 are SGHDT and YYEEEE. The CDR3 is 16 residues long. CDR3 region: CASSFGTSGGSDTQYF. In nucleotides, the CDR3 is TGTGCCAGCAGCTTCGGGACTAGCGGGGGGTCAGATACGCAGTATTTT.

This clonotype was seen a few times. J is TRBJ2-2 and V is TRBV24-1, with 12 bases identical to TRBD2. Germline V gene lookup returns CDR1 KGHDR and CDR2 SFDVKD. After removal of 4 bases from V and 7 bases from J, the junction contained 9 bases not matched to a gene. The CDR3 loop spans 17 amino acids. CDR3 in amino acids: CATSDTTSGGMSGELFF. For the CDR3, the DNA is TGTGCCACCAGTGACACGACTAGCGGGGGAATGAGCGGGGAGCTGTTTTTT.

In this sample, this clonotype turned up a few times. The rearrangement links TRBV5-1 to TRBJ2-5; possible D gene TRBD1, 6 bases. Per germline, CDR1 SGHRS and CDR2 YFSETQ. The CDR3 length is 16 residues. Trimming took off 5 bases at V and 2 bases at J, with 19 bases between the two ends. The CDR3 loop reads CASRFQPGHPQETQYF. The CDR3 nucleotides read TGCGCCAGCAGATTTCAGCCGGGACACCCTCAAGAGACCCAGTACTTC.

This clonotype has just a few counts. The CDR3 region is CASRPSTNEKLFF. CDR3 DNA sequence: TGCGCCAGCAGGCCCTCAACTAATGAAAAACTGTTTTTT. The rearrangement links TRBV5-1 to TRBJ1-4; D gene ambiguous. The V end was cut by 5 bases, the J end by 0 bases, with 5 bases between. Germline V gene data show CDR1 as SGHRS and CDR2 as YFSETQ. The CDR3 spans 13 residues. The full variable domain, completed using reference TRBV5-1 and TRBJ1-4, is KAGVTQTPRYLIKTRGQQVTLSCSPISGHRSVSWYQQTPGQGLQFLFEYFSETQRNKGNFPGRFSGRQFSNSRSEMNVSTLELGDSALYLCASRPSTNEKLFFGSGTQLSVL.

In its sample, this clonotype was seen many times. V gene TRBV5-6 combines with J gene TRBJ2-1; TRBD1 agrees at 9 bases. CDR3 length equals 13 residues. The V gene end was trimmed by 4 bases and the J gene end by 8 bases; junction bases not matched to a gene: 4. Germline V gives CDR1 SGHDT, CDR2 YYEEEE. The CDR3 loop reads CASSGTGGDEQFF. The CDR3 DNA reads as TGTGCCAGCAGCGGTACAGGGGGCGATGAGCAGTTCTTC.

The V call is TRBV12-5, the J call TRBJ1-3; no clear D. CDR3 length equals 16 residues. V was cut by 5 bases and J by 2 bases, with 16 bases left in between. Germline CDR1 is LGHNT and CDR2 is FRNRAP. CDR3 amino acids: CASGPPGIRPGNTIYF. For the CDR3, the DNA is TGTGCTAGTGGTCCCCCCGGGATTCGGCCTGGAAACACCATATATTTT.

A few counts support this clonotype. The V call is TRBV7-3, the J call TRBJ1-2; TRBD1 is a possible D gene (5 bases). This CDR3 has 14 amino acids. Germline CDR1 SGHTA, CDR2 FQGTGA. Trimming removed 1 base from V and 8 bases from J, with 14 bases in between. CDR3: CASSLNSGRDGYTF. CDR3 nucleotides: TGTGCCAGCAGCTTAAACAGTGGCAGGGACGGCTACACCTTC. Based on the CDR3 plus reference TRBV7-3 and TRBJ1-2, the full variable domain is GAGVSQTPSNKVTEKGKYVELRCDPISGHTALYWYRQSLGQGPEFLIYFQGTGAADDSGLPNDRFFAVRPEGSVSTLKIQRTERGDSAVYLCASSLNSGRDGYTFGSGTRLTVV.

In its sample, this clonotype was seen many times. The V and J genes are TRBV6-5 and TRBJ1-1; D is undetermined. Trimming stripped 0 bases from V and 2 bases from J, with 4 bases between. Germline CDR1 and CDR2: MNHEY and SVGAGI. The CDR3 extends over 13 amino acids. The CDR3 coding sequence is TGTGCCAGCAGTTACTCGGTCAACACTGAAGCTTTCTTT. It translates to CASSYSVNTEAFF.

This clonotype was seen many times. The chain combines TRBV5-4 with TRBJ2-1; D gene ambiguous. The germline V gene encodes CDR1 SGHNT and CDR2 YYREEE (reference sequence). The CDR3 totals 17 residues. Trimming pared 0 bases from V and 4 bases from J, leaving 17 bases between. CDR3 coding DNA: TGTGCCAGCAGCTTGGGTTTGCTGAGTAGTGGTTACAATGAGCAGTTCTTC. Amino acid sequence: CASSLGLLSSGYNEQFF.

The table lists this clonotype with many counts. This chain connects TRBV5-1 to TRBJ2-2, with 7 bases matching TRBD1. The germline V gene has CDR1 SGHRS and CDR2 YFSETQ. This CDR3 region has 15 residues. J gave up 6 bases and V 5 bases, and 10 bases lay outside the gene matches. The CDR3 DNA reads as TGCGCCAGCAGGCCAGACAGGGTTGGCGCCGGGGAGCTGTTTTTT. This sequence encodes CASRPDRVGAGELFF. Combining the CDR3 with reference TRBV5-1 and TRBJ2-2 gives the whole variable domain KAGVTQTPRYLIKTRGQQVTLSCSPISGHRSVSWYQQTPGQGLQFLFEYFSETQRNKGNFPGRFSGRQFSNSRSEMNVSTLELGDSALYLCASRPDRVGAGELFFGEGSRLTVL.

The table lists this clonotype with a few counts. The rearrangement links TRBV28 to TRBJ1-1; D unclear. Germline lookup yields CDR1 MDHEN and CDR2 SYDVKM. There are 12 residues in the CDR3. Between the trimmed V and J ends, which lost 2 bases and 9 bases, there was a span of 10 bases. CDR3 amino acids: CASSLPDVKAFF. DNA of the CDR3: TGTGCCAGCAGTTTACCCGACGTGAAAGCTTTCTTT. The variable domain in full, completed from reference TRBV28 and TRBJ1-1, reads DVKVTQSSRYLVKRTGEKVFLECVQDMDHENMFWYRQDPGLGLRLIYFSYDVKMKEKGDIPEGYSVSREKKERFSLILESASTNQTSMYLCASSLPDVKAFFGQGTRLTVV.

This clonotype was picked up many times. J is TRBJ2-3 and V is TRBV4-3; 9 bases match TRBD2. Looked up from germline, CDR1 is LGHNA and CDR2 is YSLEER. This CDR3 comprises 20 residues. V lost 2 bases and J lost 2; bases outside the gene matches: 17. CDR3 coding DNA: TGCGCCAGCAGCCAATCTTACTGGGGTGGCGGGGGGGTGGTCACAGATACGCAGTATTTT. Encoded protein: CASSQSYWGGGGVVTDTQYF.

This clonotype was picked up a small number of times. J is TRBJ2-3 and V is TRBV6-5; perhaps TRBD1 as D (6 bases). The CDR3 length is 17 residues. Trimming took off 2 bases at V and 2 bases at J, with 17 bases between the two ends. Germline V CDR1 and CDR2: MNHEY, SVGAGI. In nucleotides, the CDR3 is TGTGCCAGCAGTTACCCCCAACGACAGGAACTCACAGATACGCAGTATTTT. Protein: CASSYPQRQELTDTQYF.

This clonotype was recorded a few times. The rearrangement uses TRBV5-1 and TRBJ1-2, with TRBD1 identical over 7 bases. V gave up 2 bases and J gave up 8 bases; unmatched junction bases: 6. The CDR3 sequence is 13 residues long. Germline V gives CDR1 SGHRS, CDR2 YFSETQ. This CDR3 is CASSLGGGRGYTF. The CDR3 DNA is TGCGCCAGCAGCTTAGGAGGGGGCCGGGGCTACACCTTC. The full variable domain, rest sourced from reference TRBV5-1 and TRBJ1-2, is KAGVTQTPRYLIKTRGQQVTLSCSPISGHRSVSWYQQTPGQGLQFLFEYFSETQRNKGNFPGRFSGRQFSNSRSEMNVSTLELGDSALYLCASSLGGGRGYTFGSGTRLTVV.

The table lists this clonotype with a few counts. The chain uses TRBV12-3 or TRBV12-4 and TRBJ1-2; perhaps TRBD1 as D (5 bases). Trimming cost V 3 bases and J 0 bases, with 17 bases left between them. The CDR3 extends over 17 amino acids. The CDR3 bases are TGTGCCAGCAGTTTGGCAGGGCCCCTATCAGCTAACTATGGCTACACCTTC. Translating it yields CASSLAGPLSANYGYTF.

This clonotype was seen only a few times. The gene calls are TRBV7-2 and TRBJ2-4; perhaps TRBD1 as D (6 bases). V was pared by 5 bases and J by 6 bases, with 17 bases between. Germline V gene sequence: CDR1 SGHTA, CDR2 FQGNSA. This CDR3 contains 15 residues. The CDR3 protein is CASSRVGGLGNIQYF. The CDR3, as DNA: TGTGCCAGCAGCCGAGTAGGGGGATTGGGAAACATTCAGTACTTC.

The rearrangement joins TRBV25-1 to TRBJ1-2; tentative D call: TRBD1 (5 bases). CDR3 size: 15 residues. V was shortened by 6 bases and J by 4 bases, with 18 bases between the two germline ends. The germline V gene encodes CDR1 MGHDK and CDR2 SYGVNS. The CDR3 bases are TGTGCCAGCAGAGGTACCCCGTCAGGGACCTATGGCTACACCTTC. Encoded protein: CASRGTPSGTYGYTF.

V and J are TRBV7-2 and TRBJ2-2, with 8 bases matching TRBD2. From germline, CDR1 is SGHTA and CDR2 FQGNSA. J was trimmed by 5 bases and V by 7 bases; bases with no gene match: 6. The CDR3 length is 14 residues. CDR3 DNA: TGTGCCAGCAACCTCGGGGGGGGAACCGGGGAGCTGTTTTTT. It codes for CASNLGGGTGELFF. The full variable domain, in which reference TRBV7-2 and TRBJ2-2 provide the parts outside the CDR3, is GAGVSQSPSNKVTEKGKDVELRCDPISGHTALYWYRQSLGQGLEFLIYFQGNSAPDKSGLPSDRFSAERTGGSVSTLTIQRTQQEDSAVYLCASNLGGGTGELFFGEGSRLTVL.